This TCR beta chain originates from a study of blood T cells in healthy people across ages. Germline V gene sequence: CDR1 SGHRS, CDR2 YFSETQ. Trimming took 4 bases from V and 1 from J, leaving 12 bases between them. There are 16 residues in the CDR3. General observations from the study: Age brought a roughly linear fall in TCR beta diversity measured per million T cells.

In the case of this clonotype: The target antigen is unknown.

A second PCR, run for roughly 7 to 11 cycles, used a sample-barcoded 5' primer plus a J-beta primer mix. Every single cDNA molecule received a tag from a template-switch adaptor with 12 random nucleotides. Using its own MiXCR run on the 5' RACE reads, TCRdb lists one record per CDR3 protein. The sample has 1,800,000 or so distinct CDR3 sequences; about two fifths are singletons. Sample donors were healthy Caucasian individuals that came from Russia, aged about 6 to 95. Roughly 9.5 milliliters of peripheral blood were drawn from each donor into EDTA-treated tubes. The origin of this receptor is a human donor in good health. The chain is built from TRBV5-1 and TRBJ2-6; no clear D gene. Material: blood. DNA for the CDR3: TGCGCCAGCAGCCGCATCGTGGGTTCTGGGGCCAACGTCCTGACTTTC. Protein product: CASSRIVGSGANVLTF.